These T cell receptor beta chains were read from a single sample in a study of memory CD4+ T cells and cytomegalovirus serostatus. TCRdb's table, derived via immunoSEQ multiplex PCR, lists solely in-frame clones and lacks some. Of about 61,000 clones in the sample, about 78% were seen once. Source material: memory CD4+ T cells from blood. These receptors were obtained from an adult in good health and CMV-seronegative. Some clones in this sample may be carry-over from other donors' samples. CDR3s include the opening cysteine and the closing phenylalanine or tryptophan. A D gene is named only where the DNA matches it firmly. Clone size is given for some rows only: seen once, a few or many times, or a class if the clone is expanded.

CDR3aa	CDR3nt	abundance	v_gene	d_gene	j_gene
CASGQARQQFF	TGTGCCAGCGGGCAGGCCCGACAGCAGTTCTTC	once	TRBV6-1	.	TRBJ2-1
CASSKGGFNEKLFF	TGTGCCAGCAGCAAAGGGGGGTTTAATGAAAAACTGTTTTTT	.	TRBV7-6	.	TRBJ1-4
CASSHLFQGGRSNQPQHF	TGCGCCAGCAGCCATTTGTTCCAGGGTGGTCGGAGCAATCAGCCCCAGCATTTT	.	TRBV4-1	.	TRBJ1-5
CASSPGGWEQYF	TGTGCCAGCTCACCCGGAGGGTGGGAGCAGTACTTC	.	TRBV18	.	TRBJ2-7
CASSVVGEGAEAFF	TGTGCCAGCAGCGTAGTTGGGGAGGGTGCTGAAGCTTTCTTT	.	TRBV9	.	TRBJ1-1
CAKTRINYGYTF	TGTGCCAAGACTAGGATTAACTATGGCTACACCTTC	.	TRBV30	.	TRBJ1-2
CASSQRPDERETQYF	TGTGCCAGCAGCCAAAGACCGGACGAGCGTGAGACCCAGTACTTC	.	TRBV7-2	.	TRBJ2-5
CASSLGTGGGTDTQYF	TGCGCCAGCAGCTTGGGCACAGGGGGGGGAACAGATACGCAGTATTTT	.	TRBV5-1	.	TRBJ2-3
CSARARTTSGRAIEQFF	TGCAGCGCCCGGGCCAGGACCACTAGCGGGAGGGCGATTGAGCAGTTCTTC	.	TRBV29-1	TRBD2	TRBJ2-1
CASSFWVANTQPQHF	TGTGCCAGCAGCTTTTGGGTTGCGAACACTCAGCCCCAGCATTTT	.	TRBV11-3	.	TRBJ1-5
CSVRDRGVNTEAFF	TGCAGCGTGAGAGACAGGGGGGTGAACACTGAAGCTTTCTTT	.	TRBV29-1	TRBD1	TRBJ1-1
CATGFGTGGNQPQHF	TGTGCCACTGGCTTCGGGACAGGGGGCAATCAGCCCCAGCATTTT	.	TRBV15	TRBD1	TRBJ1-5
CAWRRDRGNNSPLHF	TGTGCCTGGAGGCGCGACAGGGGGAATAATTCACCCCTCCACTTT	.	TRBV30	TRBD1	TRBJ1-6
CASHANPLGEQYF	TGCGCCAGCCATGCCAACCCCCTCGGGGAGCAGTACTTC	.	TRBV5-1	.	TRBJ2-7
CASSSRDFPGDEKLFF	TGTGCCAGCAGTTCACGGGACTTCCCGGGGGATGAAAAACTGTTTTTT	.	TRBV6-5	.	TRBJ1-4
CASTVGEGWSPEAFF	TGTGCCAGTACCGTGGGGGAGGGCTGGAGTCCTGAAGCTTTCTTT	.	TRBV19	.	TRBJ1-1
CAWSPGQGFPDLSGNTIYF	TGTGCCTGGAGTCCTGGACAGGGCTTCCCAGACCTCTCTGGAAACACCATATATTTT	.	TRBV30	TRBD1	TRBJ1-3
CASSSPWTGEGDTQYF	TGTGCCAGCAGCTCGCCCTGGACAGGGGAAGGAGATACGCAGTATTTT	.	TRBV7-9	TRBD1	TRBJ2-3
CAWSGPGQPQHF	TGTGCCTGGAGTGGCCCCGGTCAGCCCCAGCATTTT	.	TRBV30	.	TRBJ1-5
CASSRGGGREAAQPQHF	TGCGCCAGCAGCCGGGGGGGAGGGAGGGAAGCGGCTCAGCCCCAGCATTTT	.	TRBV4-1	.	TRBJ1-5
CASSYDWNNEQFF	TGTGCCAGCAGCTACGACTGGAACAATGAGCAGTTCTTC	.	TRBV28	.	TRBJ2-1
CASSLRSGTSVYEQYF	TGTGCCAGCAGTTTACGCTCCGGGACTAGCGTCTACGAGCAGTACTTC	.	TRBV27	TRBD2	TRBJ2-7
CAWSRGVNTGELFF	TGTGCCTGGAGTCGGGGGGTTAACACCGGGGAGCTGTTTTTT	.	TRBV30	TRBD2	TRBJ2-2